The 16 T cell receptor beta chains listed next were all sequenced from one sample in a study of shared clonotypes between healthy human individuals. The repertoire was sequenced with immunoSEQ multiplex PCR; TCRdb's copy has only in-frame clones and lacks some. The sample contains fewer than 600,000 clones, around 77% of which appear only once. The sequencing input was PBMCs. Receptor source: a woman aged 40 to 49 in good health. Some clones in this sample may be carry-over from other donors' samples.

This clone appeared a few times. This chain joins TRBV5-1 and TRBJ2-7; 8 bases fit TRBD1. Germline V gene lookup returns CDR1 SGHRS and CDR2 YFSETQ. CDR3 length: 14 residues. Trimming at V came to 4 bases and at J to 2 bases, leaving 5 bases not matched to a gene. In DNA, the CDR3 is TGCGCCAGCAGCCTTCAGGGGGCGGCCTACGAGCAGTACTTC. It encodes CASSLQGAAYEQYF.

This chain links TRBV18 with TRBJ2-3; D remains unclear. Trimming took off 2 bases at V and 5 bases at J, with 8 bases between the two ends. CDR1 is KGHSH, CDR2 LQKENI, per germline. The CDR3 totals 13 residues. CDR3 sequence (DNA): TGTGCCAGCTCACCAATGTGGGTAGATACGCAGTATTTT. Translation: CASSPMWVDTQYF. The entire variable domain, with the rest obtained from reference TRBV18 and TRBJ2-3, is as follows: NAGVMQNPRHLVRRRGQEARLRCSPMKGHSHVYWYRQLPEEGLKFMVYLQKENIIDESGMPKERFSAEFPKEGPSILRIQQVVRGDSAAYFCASSPMWVDTQYFGPGTRLTVL.

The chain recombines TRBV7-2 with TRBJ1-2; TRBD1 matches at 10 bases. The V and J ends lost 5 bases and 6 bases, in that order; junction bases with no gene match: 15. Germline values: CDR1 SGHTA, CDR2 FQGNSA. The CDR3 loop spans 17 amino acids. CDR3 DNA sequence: TGTGCCAGCAGCGATTCGGGGACAGGGGTCAATAGTGATGGCTACACCTTC. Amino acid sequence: CASSDSGTGVNSDGYTF.

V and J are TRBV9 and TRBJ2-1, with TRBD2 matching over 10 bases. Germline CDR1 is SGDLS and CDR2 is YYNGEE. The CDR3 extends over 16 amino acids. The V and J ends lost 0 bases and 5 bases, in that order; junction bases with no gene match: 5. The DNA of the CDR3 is TGTGCCAGCAGCGTAGGAGGGCTAGCGGGGGACAATGAGCAGTTCTTC. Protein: CASSVGGLAGDNEQFF.

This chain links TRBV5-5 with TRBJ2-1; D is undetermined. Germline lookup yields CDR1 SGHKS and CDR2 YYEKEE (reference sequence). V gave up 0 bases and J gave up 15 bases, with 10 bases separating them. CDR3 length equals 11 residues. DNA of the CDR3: TGTGCCAGCAGCTTGGAGGCAGGCTGGTTCTTC. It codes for CASSLEAGWFF.

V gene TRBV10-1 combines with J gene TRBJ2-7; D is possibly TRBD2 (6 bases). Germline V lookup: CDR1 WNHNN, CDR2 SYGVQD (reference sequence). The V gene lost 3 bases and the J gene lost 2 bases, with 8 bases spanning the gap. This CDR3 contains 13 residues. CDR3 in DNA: TGCGCCAGCAGTGATAGCGGACCCTACGAGCAGTACTTC. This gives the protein CASSDSGPYEQYF.

This chain's CDR3 is CASSTGFTNEKLFF. Written as DNA, the CDR3 is TGTGCCAGCTCGACAGGGTTTACTAATGAAAAACTGTTTTTT. V and J are TRBV18 and TRBJ1-4, with 7 bases identical to TRBD1. CDR3 length: 14 residues. V was clipped by 6 bases and J by 2 bases; unmatched bases: 3. Germline lookup yields CDR1 KGHSH and CDR2 LQKENI.

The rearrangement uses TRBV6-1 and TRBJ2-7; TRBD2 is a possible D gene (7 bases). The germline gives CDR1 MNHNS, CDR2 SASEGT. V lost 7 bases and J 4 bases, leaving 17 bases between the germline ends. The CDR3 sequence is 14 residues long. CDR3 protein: CASMGGADKYEQYF. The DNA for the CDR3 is TGTGCCAGCATGGGGGGGGCTGACAAATACGAGCAGTACTTC.

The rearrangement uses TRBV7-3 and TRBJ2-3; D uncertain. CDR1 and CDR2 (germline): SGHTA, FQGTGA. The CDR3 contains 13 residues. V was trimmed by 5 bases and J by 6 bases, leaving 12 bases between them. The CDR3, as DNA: TGTGCCAGCAGCCCGAGATTTCAGGATACGCAGTATTTT. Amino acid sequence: CASSPRFQDTQYF. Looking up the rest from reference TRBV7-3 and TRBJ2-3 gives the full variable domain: GAGVSQTPSNKVTEKGKYVELRCDPISGHTALYWYRQSLGQGPEFLIYFQGTGAADDSGLPNDRFFAVRPEGSVSTLKIQRTERGDSAVYLCASSPRFQDTQYFGPGTRLTVL.

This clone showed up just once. The CDR3 coding sequence is TGCGCCAGCAGCCTGACTGGACTAGCGGGGGGTACGCAGTATTTT. As protein: CASSLTGLAGGTQYF. The J gene is TRBJ2-3, the V gene TRBV5-1, with TRBD2 matching 14 bases. Germline assignment: CDR1 SGHRS and CDR2 YFSETQ. The CDR3 runs to 15 residues. Germline trimming cut 4 bases from V and 8 bases from J; bases unmatched to any gene: 6.

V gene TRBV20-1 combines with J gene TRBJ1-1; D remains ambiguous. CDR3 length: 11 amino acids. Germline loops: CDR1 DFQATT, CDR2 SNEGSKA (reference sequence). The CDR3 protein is CRTIGRSEAFF. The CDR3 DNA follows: TGCAGGACCATCGGACGGTCTGAAGCTTTCTTT.

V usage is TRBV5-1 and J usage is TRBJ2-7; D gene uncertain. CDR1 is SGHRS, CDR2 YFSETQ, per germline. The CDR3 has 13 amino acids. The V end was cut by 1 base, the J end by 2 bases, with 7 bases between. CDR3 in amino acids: CASSLYPTYEQYF. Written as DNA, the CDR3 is TGCGCCAGCAGCTTGTATCCCACCTACGAGCAGTACTTC.

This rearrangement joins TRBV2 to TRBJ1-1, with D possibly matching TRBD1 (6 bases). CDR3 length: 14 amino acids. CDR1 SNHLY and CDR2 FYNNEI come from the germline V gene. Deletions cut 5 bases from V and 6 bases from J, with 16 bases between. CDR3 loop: CASSYRTVPSEAFF. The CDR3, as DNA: TGTGCCAGCAGTTACCGGACAGTCCCTTCTGAAGCTTTCTTT.

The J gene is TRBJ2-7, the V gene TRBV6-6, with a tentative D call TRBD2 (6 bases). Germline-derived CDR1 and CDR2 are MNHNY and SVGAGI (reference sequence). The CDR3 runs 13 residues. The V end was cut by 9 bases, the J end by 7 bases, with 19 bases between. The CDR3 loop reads CASGGVRESEQYF. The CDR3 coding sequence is TGTGCCAGTGGTGGAGTTCGGGAGAGTGAGCAGTACTTC.

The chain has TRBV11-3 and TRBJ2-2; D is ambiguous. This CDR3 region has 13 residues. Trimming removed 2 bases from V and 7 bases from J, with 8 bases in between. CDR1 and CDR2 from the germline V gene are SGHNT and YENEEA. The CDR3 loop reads CASSLIKSGELFF. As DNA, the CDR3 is TGTGCCAGCAGCTTAATAAAGAGCGGGGAGCTGTTTTTT.

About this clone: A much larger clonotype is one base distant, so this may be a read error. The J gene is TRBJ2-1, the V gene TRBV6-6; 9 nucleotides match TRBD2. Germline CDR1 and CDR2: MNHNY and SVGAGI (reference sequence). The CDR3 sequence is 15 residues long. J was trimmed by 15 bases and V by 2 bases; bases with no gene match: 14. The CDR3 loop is CASSYVGLAGLQRFF. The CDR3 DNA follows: TGTGCCAGCAGTTACGTGGGTCTAGCGGGACTTCAGCGGTTCTTC.